This TCR beta chain comes out of a study of blood T cells in healthy people across ages. Study outcomes and limitations: Naive T cell percentage showed a strong correlation with the diversity of TCR beta.

Sample-barcoded 5' priming and a J-beta primer mix drove a second PCR of roughly 7 to 11 cycles. One entry per CDR3 protein, called by TCRdb with MiXCR from the 5' RACE reads. The sample shows some 890,000 distinct CDR3 sequences, 25% to 35% of them seen only once. This clonotype was seen a few times. Its specificity is unknown. The CDR3 runs 17 residues. CDR1 is MGHRA, CDR2 YSYEKL, per germline. After removal of 0 bases from V and 3 bases from J, the junction contained 7 bases not matched to a gene. These data were likewise used in another study, on T cells of mothers and their children.

What was sequenced was blood. The chain combines TRBV4-1 with TRBJ2-1; 8 bases match TRBD2. This clonotype originated in a woman aged 40 to 49 in good health. This chain's CDR3 is CASSQDRLAGVYNEQFF. The CDR3 bases are TGCGCCAGCAGCCAAGATCGGCTAGCGGGTGTCTACAATGAGCAGTTCTTC.